Sequencing of this T cell receptor (beta chain) was carried out in a study of shared clonotypes between healthy human individuals. CD45RO-negative, CCR7-selected cells formed the naive CD8 fraction, which excluded terminally differentiated effector memory CD45RA+ cells. V was pared by 5 bases and J by 1 base, with 2 bases between. The CDR3 sequence is 11 residues long. In germline, CDR1 is MNHEY, CDR2 SVGAGI. Repertoires were generated with immunoSEQ multiplex PCR, while TCRdb's copy carries only in-frame clones and drops some. The table shows some 2,000,000 clones, with roughly 95% occurring only once.

The sequencing input was naive CD8+ T cells sorted from blood. The genes are TRBV6-5 and TRBJ1-2; D is unclear. The clonotype comes from a man between 18 and 35 years old in good health. In DNA, the CDR3 is TGTGCCAGCAGTGATAACTATGGCTACACCTTC. Translation gives CASSDNYGYTF.